This note documents a single TCR beta chain sequence. This clone appeared a single time. Its cognate antigen has yet to be identified. Base qualities are missing; no much larger clone stands one base away. The data belong to a study of vaccination effects on CD4 cells after COVID-19 (dated by TCRdb to between 2020 and 2023). Regarding the research as a whole: Each participant got two doses of an mRNA SARS-CoV-2 vaccine, either BNT162b2 or mRNA-1273. SARS-CoV-2 spike-specific CD4+ TCR repertoires were compared before and after mRNA vaccination in COVID-19 convalescent patients and in infection-naive vaccine recipients. The Oncomine TCR Beta short-read assay on an Illumina iSeq 100 was used to sequence cultures from other donors in the study. The full study included over 8 COVID-19 convalescent patients and several SARS-CoV-2-naive healthy vaccine recipients. Overall results and qualifications from the work: Only a small number of convalescent patients were included, and no early post-infection timepoints were available, which limited the study. Marked clonal contraction was observed in both infection-induced and vaccine-induced clones at late post-vaccination timepoints, consistent with waning T cell responses. Among healthy vaccine recipients, nearly all vaccine-induced clones were SARS-CoV-2 mono-reactive, and only 1 of 255 was cross-reactive with common cold coronaviruses.

Taken from cysteine to phenylalanine, the CDR3 has 15 residues. Left in the record is the CDR3 DNA by itself, 45 bases read in frame from the first base. The germline V end is reduced by 5 bases and the J end by 0 bases; junction bases left unmatched: 6. As encoded in the germline V gene (reference sequence), CDR1 is LNHDA while CDR2 is SQIVND. The library relied on the immunoSEQ multiplex PCR assay. DNA from the CD4+ T cells that had been cultured and isolated underwent TCR beta CDR3 sequencing. As for the original processing: Non-productive TCR sequences were removed, reads were trimmed to the CDR3 region, and CDR3s of at least 7 amino acids were retained. Antigen-specific clonotypes were identified with the MANAFEST web app by comparing expansion in peptide wells against reference cultures. To be called positive, a clone needed expansion at FDR<0.05 compared with the reference and with all other wells, an odds ratio greater than 5, and a frequency greater than 0.1% in two replicate wells. A clonotype was called cross-reactive if it was significantly expanded both in SARS-CoV-2 spike wells and in at least one common cold coronavirus spike condition. Levenshtein distance calculated with the stringdist R package was used to assess CDR3 similarity, and unrooted trees were constructed with ape in R 3.6.1. Here the immuneACCESS table is served through TCRdb, limited to in-frame sequences with V and J called. Missing clones are a known gap in these copies; in checked studies unresolved V genes cover under half, and the rest lacks a known reason. V, J and clone size are those of that table, while D and trimming were read from the DNA. Recorded for this sample are 30,000 to 40,000 clones; under 70% of them occurred a single time. The biggest ten clones account for approximately 24% of the sample.

In the ViraFEST assay, PBMC were stimulated with viral peptide pools, and TCR sequencing was then used to find antigen-specific CD4+ T cell clonotypes based on their expansion. After less than 13 days of culture, CD4+ T cells were isolated with the EasySep CD4+ T cell isolation kit. None of the healthy vaccine recipients had a prior SARS-CoV-2 infection, which was confirmed by nucleocapsid antibody tests that came back negative both before and after vaccination. Some 2 million PBMC per well were cultured in IMDM with 5% human AB serum, 10 IU/ml IL-2 and gentamicin, plus 10 ug/ml peptides. Half of the culture medium was replaced with fresh IL-2-containing medium on days 3 and 7. Unless otherwise noted, each peptide stimulation condition was cultured in triplicate wells. PBMC were separated from whole blood using Ficoll-Paque Plus gradient centrifugation and were then either cryopreserved at -140C or used fresh. Overlapping peptide pools spanned the spike proteins of SARS-CoV-2 and the common cold coronaviruses HCoV-NL63, HCoV-OC43 and HCoV-229E. The QIAamp micro DNA kit was used to extract genomic DNA from the cultured CD4+ T cells.

This sequence was found in a human donor who received a COVID-19 vaccine. The V and J segments used are TRBV19 and TRBJ1-1; 7 junctional bases match TRBD1. The sample consisted of CD4+ T cells from PBMCs cultured with SARS-CoV-2 spike peptides, taken before COVID-19 vaccination. Taken with the paper, the label for cell subset or site translates to: SARS-CoV-2 spike overlapping peptide pool stimulation. The CDR3 protein is CASSPGDSMNTEAFF. The sequenced DNA is TGTGCCAGTAGTCCAGGGGACAGCATGAACACTGAAGCTTTCTTT. The CDR3 plus the reference TRBV19 and TRBJ1-1 genes for the other parts give the full variable domain: DGGITQSPKYLFRKEGQNVTLSCEQNLNHDAMYWYRQDPGQGLRLIYYSQIVNDFQKGDIAEGYSVSREKKESFPLTVTSAQKNPTAFYLCASSPGDSMNTEAFFGQGTRLTVV.